This T cell receptor (beta chain) derives from a study of lymphopenia after photon versus proton radiotherapy. Per germline, CDR1 SGHAT and CDR2 FQDESV (reference sequence). Trimming removed 6 bases at V and 2 bases at J, with 5 bases between. The CDR3 spans 13 residues. As for this clone: The antigen remains undetermined.

General study points: Post-nadir TCR diversity decline inversely tracked overall survival among those who died. Proton therapy kept repertoires fairly stable, unlike photons, which gained effector/memory cells. Survival link was tested only in deceased patients; proton benefit remains a possibility.

Profiling relied on immunoSEQ multiplex PCR, and the TCRdb table lists in-frame clones only, not all of them. This repertoire shows around 19,000 clones, roughly four fifths found once; its top ten account for 2.5% to 3.5%. The V and J genes are TRBV11-1 and TRBJ2-6; unclear D gene. The input for sequencing was peripheral blood, taken from a patient treated with photon-based radiotherapy. The sequence derives from a woman in her fifties or sixties with pancreatic cancer. The CDR3 is CASRRAGANVLTF. CDR3 DNA: TGTGCCAGCAGAAGGGCTGGGGCCAACGTCCTGACTTTC.